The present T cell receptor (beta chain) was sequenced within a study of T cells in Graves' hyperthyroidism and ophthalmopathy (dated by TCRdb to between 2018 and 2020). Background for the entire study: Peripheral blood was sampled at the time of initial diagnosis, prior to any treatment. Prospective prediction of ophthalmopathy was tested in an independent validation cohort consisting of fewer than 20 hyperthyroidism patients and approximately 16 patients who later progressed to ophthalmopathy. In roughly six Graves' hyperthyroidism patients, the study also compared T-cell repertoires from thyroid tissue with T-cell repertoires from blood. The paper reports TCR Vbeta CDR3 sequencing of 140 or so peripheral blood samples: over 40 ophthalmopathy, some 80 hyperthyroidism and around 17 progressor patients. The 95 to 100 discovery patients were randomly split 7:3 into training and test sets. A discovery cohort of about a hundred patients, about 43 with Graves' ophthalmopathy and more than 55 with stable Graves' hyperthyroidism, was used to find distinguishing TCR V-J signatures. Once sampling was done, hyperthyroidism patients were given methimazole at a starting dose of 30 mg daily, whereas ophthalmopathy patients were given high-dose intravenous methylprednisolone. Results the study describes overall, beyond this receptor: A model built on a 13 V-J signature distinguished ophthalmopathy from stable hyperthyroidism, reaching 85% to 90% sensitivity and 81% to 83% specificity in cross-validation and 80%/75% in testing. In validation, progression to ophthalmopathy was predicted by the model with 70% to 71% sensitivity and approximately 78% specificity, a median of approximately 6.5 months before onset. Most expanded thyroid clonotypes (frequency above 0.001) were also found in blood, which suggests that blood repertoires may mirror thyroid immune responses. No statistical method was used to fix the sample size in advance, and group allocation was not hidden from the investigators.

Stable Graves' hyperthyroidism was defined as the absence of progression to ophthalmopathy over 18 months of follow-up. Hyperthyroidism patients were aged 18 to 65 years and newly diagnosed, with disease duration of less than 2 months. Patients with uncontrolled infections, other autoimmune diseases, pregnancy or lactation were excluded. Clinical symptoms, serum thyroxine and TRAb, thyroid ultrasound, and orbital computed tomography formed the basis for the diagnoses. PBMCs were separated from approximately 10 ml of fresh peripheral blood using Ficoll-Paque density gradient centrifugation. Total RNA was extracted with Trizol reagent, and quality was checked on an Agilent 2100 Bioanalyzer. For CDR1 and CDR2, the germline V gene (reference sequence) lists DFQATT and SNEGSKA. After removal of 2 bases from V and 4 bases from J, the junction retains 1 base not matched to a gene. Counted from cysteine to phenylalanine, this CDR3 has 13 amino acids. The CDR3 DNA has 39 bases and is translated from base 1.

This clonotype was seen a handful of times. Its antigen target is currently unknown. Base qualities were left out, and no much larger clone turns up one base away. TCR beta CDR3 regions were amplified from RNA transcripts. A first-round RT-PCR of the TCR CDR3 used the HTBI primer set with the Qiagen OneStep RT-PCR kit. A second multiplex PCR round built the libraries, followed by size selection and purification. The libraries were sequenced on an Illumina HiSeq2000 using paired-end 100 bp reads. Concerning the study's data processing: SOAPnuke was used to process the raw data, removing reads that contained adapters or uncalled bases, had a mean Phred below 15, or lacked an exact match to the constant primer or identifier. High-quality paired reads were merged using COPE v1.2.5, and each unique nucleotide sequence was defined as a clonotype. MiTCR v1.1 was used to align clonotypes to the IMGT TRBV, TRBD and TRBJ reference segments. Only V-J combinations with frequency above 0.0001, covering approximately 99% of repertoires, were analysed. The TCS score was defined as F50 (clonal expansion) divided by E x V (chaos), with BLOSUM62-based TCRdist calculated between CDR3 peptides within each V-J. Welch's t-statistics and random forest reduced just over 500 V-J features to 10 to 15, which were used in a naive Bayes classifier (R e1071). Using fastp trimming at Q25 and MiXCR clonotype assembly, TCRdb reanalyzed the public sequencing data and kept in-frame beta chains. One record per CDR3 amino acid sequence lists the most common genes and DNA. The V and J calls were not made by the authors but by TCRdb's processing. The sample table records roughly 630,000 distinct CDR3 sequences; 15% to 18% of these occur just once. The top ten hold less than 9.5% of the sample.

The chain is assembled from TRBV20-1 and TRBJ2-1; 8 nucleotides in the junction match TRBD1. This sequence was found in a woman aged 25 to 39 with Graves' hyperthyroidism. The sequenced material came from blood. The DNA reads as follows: TGCAGTGCTAGAAGACAGGGGTACAATGAGCAGTTCTTC. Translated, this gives CSARRQGYNEQFF.